This entry is about one T cell receptor (beta chain). Its antigen is not identified. This may arise from a read error, as a much more abundant clone is one base away. RNA transcripts were the template for amplifying TCR beta CDR3 regions. The HTBI primer set was used in a first-round RT-PCR of the TCR CDR3. TCRdb independently ran MiXCR on the multiplex PCR reads; one entry per CDR3 protein. Altogether some 600,000 distinct CDR3 sequences are present, approximately 15% being singletons, with the ten largest covering 4.5% to 6%. The sample belongs to a study of T cells in Graves' hyperthyroidism and ophthalmopathy. Patients were excluded for uncontrolled infection, other autoimmune disease, pregnancy or lactation. Points from the study as a whole: Most thyroid clonotypes with frequency above 0.001 were detected in blood. Using 13 V-J features, a model discriminated ophthalmopathy from stable hyperthyroidism.

This sequence was found in a young woman with Graves' hyperthyroidism that later progressed to Graves' ophthalmopathy. Input material: blood.

CDR3 bases: TGTGCCAGCAGCTCAGTCGAGACGGATAGCAATCAGCCCCAGCAGTTT. It codes for CASSSVETDSNQPQQF. The gene calls are TRBV11-3 and TRBJ1-5; D not resolved. The CDR3 totals 16 residues. The germline V gene has CDR1 SGHNT and CDR2 YENEEA.